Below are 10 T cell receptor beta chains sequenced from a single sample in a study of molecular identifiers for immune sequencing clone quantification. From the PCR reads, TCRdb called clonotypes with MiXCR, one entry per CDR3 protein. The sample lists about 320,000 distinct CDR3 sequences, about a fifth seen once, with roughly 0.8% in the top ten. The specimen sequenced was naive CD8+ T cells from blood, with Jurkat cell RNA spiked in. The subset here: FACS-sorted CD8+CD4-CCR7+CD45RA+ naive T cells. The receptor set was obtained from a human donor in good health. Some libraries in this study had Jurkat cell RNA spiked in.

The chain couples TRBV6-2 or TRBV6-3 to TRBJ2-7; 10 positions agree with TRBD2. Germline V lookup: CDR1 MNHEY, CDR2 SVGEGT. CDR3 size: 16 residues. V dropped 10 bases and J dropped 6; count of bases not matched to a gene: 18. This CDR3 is CATNIRLSGRAAEQYF. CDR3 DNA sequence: TGTGCCACCAACATCCGGTTAAGCGGGAGGGCTGCCGAGCAGTACTTC.

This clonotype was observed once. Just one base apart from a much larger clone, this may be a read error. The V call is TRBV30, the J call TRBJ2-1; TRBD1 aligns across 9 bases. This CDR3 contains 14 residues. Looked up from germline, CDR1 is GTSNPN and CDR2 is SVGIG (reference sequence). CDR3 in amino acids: CTWRKGTGIYEQFF. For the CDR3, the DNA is TGTACCTGGAGGAAGGGGACAGGGATATATGAGCAGTTCTTC.

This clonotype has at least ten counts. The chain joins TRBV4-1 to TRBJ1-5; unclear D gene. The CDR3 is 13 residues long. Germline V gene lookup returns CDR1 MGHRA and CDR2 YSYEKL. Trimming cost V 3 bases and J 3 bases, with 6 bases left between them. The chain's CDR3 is CASSQEDNQPQHF. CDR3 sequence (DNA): TGCGCCAGCAGCCAGGAGGACAATCAGCCCCAGCATTTT.

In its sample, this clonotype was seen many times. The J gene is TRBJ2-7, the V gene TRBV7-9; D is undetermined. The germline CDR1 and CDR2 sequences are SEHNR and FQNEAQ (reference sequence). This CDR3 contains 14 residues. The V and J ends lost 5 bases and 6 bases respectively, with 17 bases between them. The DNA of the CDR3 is TGTGCCAGCAGCCCGCCCGTGGTTAGAGTCGAGCAGTACTTC. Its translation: CASSPPVVRVEQYF.

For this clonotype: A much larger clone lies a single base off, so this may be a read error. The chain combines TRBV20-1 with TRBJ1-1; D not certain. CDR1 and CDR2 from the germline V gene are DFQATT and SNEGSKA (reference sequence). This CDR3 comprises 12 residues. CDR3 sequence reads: CSVATENTEAFF. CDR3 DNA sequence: TGCAGCGTGGCTACAGAGAACACTGAAGCTTTCTTT.

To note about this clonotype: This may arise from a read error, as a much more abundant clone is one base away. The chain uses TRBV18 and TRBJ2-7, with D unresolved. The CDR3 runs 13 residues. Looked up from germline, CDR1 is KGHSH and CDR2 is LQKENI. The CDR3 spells CTSSPTESPEQYF. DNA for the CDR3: TGTACCAGCTCACCGACGGAGTCCCCCGAGCAGTACTTC.

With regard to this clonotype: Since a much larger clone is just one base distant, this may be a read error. DNA for the CDR3: TGTGCCAGCAGTGACGCCCACGCCACCGGGACAGGGACCTACGAGCAGTACTTC. Protein product: CASSDAHATGTGTYEQYF. The rearrangement joins TRBV6-5 to TRBJ2-7; TRBD1 aligns across 9 bases. After removal of 5 bases from V and 2 bases from J, the junction contained 16 bases not matched to a gene. CDR1 and CDR2 (germline): MNHEY, SVGAGI. This CDR3 is 18 amino acids long.

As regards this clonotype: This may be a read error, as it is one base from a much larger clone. CDR3 amino acids: CAISVNRQYF. The CDR3 region has the DNA TGTGCCATCAGTGTTAATCGGCAGTACTTC. The J gene is TRBJ2-7, the V gene TRBV10-3; D is uncertain. Trimming removed 4 bases at V and 9 bases at J, with 7 bases between. CDR1 is ENHRY and CDR2 is SYGVKD in the germline V gene. The CDR3 is made up of 10 amino acids.

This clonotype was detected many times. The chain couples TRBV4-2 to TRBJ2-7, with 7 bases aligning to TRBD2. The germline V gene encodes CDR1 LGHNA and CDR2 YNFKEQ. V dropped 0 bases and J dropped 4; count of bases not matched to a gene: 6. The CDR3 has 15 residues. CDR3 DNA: TGTGCCAGCAGCCAAGAAAGCGGGACTTCGTACGAGCAGTACTTC. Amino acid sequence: CASSQESGTSYEQYF.

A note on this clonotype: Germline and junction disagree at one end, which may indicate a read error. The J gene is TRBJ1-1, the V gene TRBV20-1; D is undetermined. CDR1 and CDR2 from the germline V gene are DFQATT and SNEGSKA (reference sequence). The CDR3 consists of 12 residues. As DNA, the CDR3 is TGCGGTGCTAACGTGATGAACACTGAAGCTTTCTTT. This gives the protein CGANVMNTEAFF.